This entry describes one T cell receptor beta chain. The antigen this receptor binds is unknown. Per-nucleotide qualities are absent, and no much larger clonotype sits a single base away. Patients with autoimmune disease history or receiving systemic immunosuppression were excluded from the trial. Peripheral blood for TCR sequencing was drawn from every dose cohort at baseline, at cycle 4 day 1 and at cycle 7 day 1. The samples were taken from a phase I, first-in-human, multicenter, open-label dose-escalation trial of ivuxolimab. The trial enrolled adults with locally advanced or metastatic head and neck squamous cell, hepatocellular, melanoma or renal cell carcinoma. Before TCR sequencing, CD4+ and CD8+ T cells were separately sorted from peripheral blood. The data are from a study of OX40 agonist ivuxolimab in advanced cancers. As for the study more broadly: The costimulatory receptor OX40 (CD134) was targeted by ivuxolimab, a fully human IgG2 agonistic monoclonal antibody. Partial responses occurred in three dose-escalation patients, of whom one had hepatocellular carcinoma and two had cutaneous melanoma. The monotherapy dose-escalation portion (N = 52 patients) of the phase I ivuxolimab trial is reported in the paper. The point of sequencing TCRbeta in the periphery was to test whether ivuxolimab changed TCR sequence diversity and drove clonal T-cell expansion. Intravenous ivuxolimab was administered to patients every 2 weeks at six dose levels: 0.01, 0.1, 0.3, 1.5, 3 and 10 mg/kg. In the dose-escalation cohort, 82.7% of patients were male, and the mean age was 60 years with a range of about 20 to 80. Patients were allowed to have had prior anti-PD-1, anti-PD-L1 or anti-CTLA-4 therapy, and around two fifths of the dose-escalation patients had been treated with checkpoint inhibitors. Of the approximately 50 dose-escalation patients, hepatocellular carcinoma was present in some 19, melanoma in around 15, renal cell carcinoma in 9 and head and neck cancer in 9.

For sequencing of the TCRbeta CDR3 region, genomic DNA was extracted from the sorted cells. The immunoSEQ Assay was used to sequence the TCRbeta CDR3 regions. The source is immuneACCESS, and TCRdb retained only in-frame sequences with V and J called. Part of the clones is not carried over; for the studies checked, unresolved V genes explain less than half of this, and the remainder is unexplained. The sample table shows 69,000 or so clones, and 82% are seen once. The ten largest account for approximately 5% of the sample. What the research found in general, with its limitations: The antigen specificity of the clonally expanded peripheral T cells was not determined. Clonal expansion of both CD4+ and CD8+ blood T cells was observed from baseline to week 6 at doses 0.1 to 3.0 mg/kg. Low levels of normalized T-cell clonal expansion were also seen in some patients who did not respond. In partial responders in the 0.1-3.0 mg/kg groups, normalized peripheral clonal expansion was found to be among the lowest, especially among CD8+ T cells. After ivuxolimab, more expanded clones were found on average in CD8+ T cells than in CD4+ T cells.

The material sequenced was CD4+ or CD8+ T cells sorted from blood, taken in a trial of the OX40 agonist ivuxolimab. The receptor was derived from an adult with an advanced solid tumor such as melanoma, head and neck, liver or kidney cancer.

The DNA sequence reads TGCGCCAGCGGGAACCCCCAAGAGACCCAGTACTTC. It translates as CASGNPQETQYF. Here the chain combines TRBV5-1 and TRBJ2-5, with the D gene call left open. V is shortened by 7 bases, J by 1 base, and the region joining them spans 8 bases. The CDR3 holds 12 amino acids from the cysteine to the phenylalanine. The sequence is cut down to CDR3 DNA, 36 bases in frame from base 1. The germline V gene yields SGHRS for CDR1 and YFSETQ for CDR2.